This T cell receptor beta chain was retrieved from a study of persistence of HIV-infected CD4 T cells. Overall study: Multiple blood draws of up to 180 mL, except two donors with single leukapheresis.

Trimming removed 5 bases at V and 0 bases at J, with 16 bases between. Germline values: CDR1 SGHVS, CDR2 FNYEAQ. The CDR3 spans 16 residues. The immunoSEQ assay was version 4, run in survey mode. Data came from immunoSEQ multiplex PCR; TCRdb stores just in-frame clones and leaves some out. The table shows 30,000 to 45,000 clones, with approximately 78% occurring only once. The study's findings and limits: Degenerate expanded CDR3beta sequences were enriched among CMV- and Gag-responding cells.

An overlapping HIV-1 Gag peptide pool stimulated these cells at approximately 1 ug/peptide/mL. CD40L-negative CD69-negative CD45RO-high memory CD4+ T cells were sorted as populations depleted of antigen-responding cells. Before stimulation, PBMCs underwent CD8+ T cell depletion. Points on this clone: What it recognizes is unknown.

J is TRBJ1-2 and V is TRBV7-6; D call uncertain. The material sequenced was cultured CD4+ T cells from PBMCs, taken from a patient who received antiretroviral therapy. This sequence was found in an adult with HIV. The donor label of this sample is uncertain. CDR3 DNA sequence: TGTGCCAGCAGCCCAGGTTCGGGCCCGGCTAACTATGGCTACACCTTC. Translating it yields CASSPGSGPANYGYTF.